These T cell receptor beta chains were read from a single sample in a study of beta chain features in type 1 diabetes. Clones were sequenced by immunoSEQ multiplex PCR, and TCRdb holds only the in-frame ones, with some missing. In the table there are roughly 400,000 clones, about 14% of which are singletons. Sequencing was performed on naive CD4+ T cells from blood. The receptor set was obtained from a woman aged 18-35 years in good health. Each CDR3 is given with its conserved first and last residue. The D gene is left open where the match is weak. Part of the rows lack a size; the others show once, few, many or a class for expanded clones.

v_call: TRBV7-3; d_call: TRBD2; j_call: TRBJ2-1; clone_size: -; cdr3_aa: CASSLTGPSGSYNEQFF; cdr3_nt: TGTGCCAGCAGCTTAACGGGTCCTAGCGGGTCCTACAATGAGCAGTTCTTC
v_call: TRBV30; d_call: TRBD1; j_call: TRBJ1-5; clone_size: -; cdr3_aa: CASEVGQGQPQHF; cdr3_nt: TGTGCCTCCGAGGTGGGACAGGGCCAGCCCCAGCATTTT
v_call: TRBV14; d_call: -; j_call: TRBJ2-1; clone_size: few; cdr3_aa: CASTQGQRAAYNEQFF; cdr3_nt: TGTGCCAGCACCCAGGGACAGCGGGCCGCTTACAATGAGCAGTTCTTC
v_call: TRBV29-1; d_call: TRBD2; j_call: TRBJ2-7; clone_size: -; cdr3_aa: CSAGTKVEQYF; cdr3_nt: TGCAGCGCCGGGACTAAGGTGGAGCAGTACTTC
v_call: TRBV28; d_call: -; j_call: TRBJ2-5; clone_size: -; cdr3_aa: CASSPPPVETQYF; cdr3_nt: TGTGCCAGCAGTCCCCCCCCCGTGGAGACCCAGTACTTC
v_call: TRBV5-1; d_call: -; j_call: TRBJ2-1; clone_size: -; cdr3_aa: CASSLELPYNEQFF; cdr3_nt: TGCGCCAGCAGCTTGGAACTTCCATACAATGAGCAGTTCTTC
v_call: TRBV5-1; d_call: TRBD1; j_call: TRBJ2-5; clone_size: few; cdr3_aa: CASSWDRAGQETQYF; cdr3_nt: TGCGCCAGCAGCTGGGACAGGGCAGGCCAAGAGACCCAGTACTTC
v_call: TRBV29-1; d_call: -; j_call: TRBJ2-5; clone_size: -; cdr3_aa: CSVGKFASETQYF; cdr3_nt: TGCAGCGTTGGCAAATTTGCGTCGGAGACCCAGTACTTC
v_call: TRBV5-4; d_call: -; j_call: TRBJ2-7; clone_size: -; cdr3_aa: CASSLDMQGYEQYF; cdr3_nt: TGTGCCAGCAGCTTGGATATGCAGGGCTACGAGCAGTACTTC
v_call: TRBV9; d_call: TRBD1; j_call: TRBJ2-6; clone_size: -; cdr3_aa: CASSVRTGYSGANVLTF; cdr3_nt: TGTGCCAGCAGCGTTAGGACAGGTTACTCTGGGGCCAACGTCCTGACTTTC
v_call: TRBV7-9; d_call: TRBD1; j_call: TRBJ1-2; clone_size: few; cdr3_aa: CASSLRNRGYGYTF; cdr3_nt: TGTGCCAGCAGCTTAAGGAACAGGGGATATGGCTACACCTTC
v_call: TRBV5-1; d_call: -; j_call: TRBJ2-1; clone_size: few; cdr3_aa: CASSLYSDSSYNEQFF; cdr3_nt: TGCGCCAGCAGCTTGTATTCGGACAGCTCCTACAATGAGCAGTTCTTC
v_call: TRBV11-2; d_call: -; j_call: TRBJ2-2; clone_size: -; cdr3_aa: CASSLGGFPNTGELFF; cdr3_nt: TGTGCCAGCAGCTTAGGAGGCTTCCCAAACACCGGGGAGCTGTTTTTT
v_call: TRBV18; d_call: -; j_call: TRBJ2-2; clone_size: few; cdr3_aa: CASSQLDSGELFF; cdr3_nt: TGTGCCAGCTCACAACTAGATTCCGGGGAGCTGTTTTTT
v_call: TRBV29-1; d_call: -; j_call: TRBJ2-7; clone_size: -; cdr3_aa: CSGGHSYEQYF; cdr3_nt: TGCAGCGGGGGACATTCCTACGAGCAGTACTTC
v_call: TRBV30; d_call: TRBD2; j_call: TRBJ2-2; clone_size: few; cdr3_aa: CAWSVWGGLSGELFF; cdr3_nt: TGTGCCTGGAGTGTCTGGGGAGGGCTTAGCGGGGAGCTGTTTTTT
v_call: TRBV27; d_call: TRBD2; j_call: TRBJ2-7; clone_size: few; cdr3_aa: CASRPLAGGQYEQYF; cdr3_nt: TGTGCCAGCAGACCTCTCGCGGGAGGGCAATACGAGCAGTACTTC
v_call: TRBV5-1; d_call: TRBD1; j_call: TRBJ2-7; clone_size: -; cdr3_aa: CASSPGQFYEQYF; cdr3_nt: TGCGCCAGCAGCCCGGGACAGTTTTACGAGCAGTACTTC
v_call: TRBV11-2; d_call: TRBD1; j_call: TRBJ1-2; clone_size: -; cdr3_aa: CASSRQGHYGYTF; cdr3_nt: TGTGCCAGCAGTCGACAGGGCCACTATGGCTACACCTTC
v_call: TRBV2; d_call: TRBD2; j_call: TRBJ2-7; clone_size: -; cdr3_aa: CASRGGGYEQYF; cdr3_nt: TGTGCCAGCAGGGGCGGGGGCTACGAGCAGTACTTC
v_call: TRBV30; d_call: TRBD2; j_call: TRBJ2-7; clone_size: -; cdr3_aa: CAWSGVAGGYEQYF; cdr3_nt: TGTGCCTGGAGTGGAGTAGCGGGAGGCTACGAGCAGTACTTC
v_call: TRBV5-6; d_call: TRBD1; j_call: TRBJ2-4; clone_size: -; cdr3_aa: CASSWDRGPIRGIQYF; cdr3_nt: TGTGCCAGCAGCTGGGACAGGGGGCCGATTAGAGGCATTCAGTACTTC
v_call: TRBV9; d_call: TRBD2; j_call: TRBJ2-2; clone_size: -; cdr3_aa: CASSPLAGQNTGELFF; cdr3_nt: TGTGCCAGCAGCCCTTTAGCGGGCCAGAACACCGGGGAGCTGTTTTTT
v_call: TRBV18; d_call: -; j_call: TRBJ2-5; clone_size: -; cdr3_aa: CASSPDTSLQETQYF; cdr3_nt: TGTGCCAGCTCCCCCGACACTAGCTTACAAGAGACCCAGTACTTC
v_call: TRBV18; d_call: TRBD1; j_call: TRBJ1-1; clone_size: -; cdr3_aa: CASQGQGATEAFF; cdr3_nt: TGTGCCAGCCAAGGACAGGGGGCTACTGAAGCTTTCTTT
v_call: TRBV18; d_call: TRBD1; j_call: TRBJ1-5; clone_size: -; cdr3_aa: CASSPGTGINQPQHF; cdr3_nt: TGTGCCAGCTCACCCGGGACAGGGATCAATCAGCCCCAGCATTTT
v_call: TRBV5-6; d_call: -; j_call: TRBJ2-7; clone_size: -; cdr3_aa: CASSSLRQPSAYEQYF; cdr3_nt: TGTGCCAGCAGCTCCCTCAGACAGCCCTCGGCCTACGAGCAGTACTTC
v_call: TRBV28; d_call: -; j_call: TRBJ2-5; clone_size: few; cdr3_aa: CASSFSPVVRGPWYF; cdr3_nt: TGTGCCAGCAGTTTCTCACCTGTCGTTAGGGGCCCGTGGTACTTC
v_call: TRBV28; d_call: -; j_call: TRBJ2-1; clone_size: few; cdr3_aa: CASSRPWGSSSYNEQFF; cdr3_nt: TGTGCCAGCAGCCGCCCTTGGGGCAGTAGCTCCTACAATGAGCAGTTCTTC
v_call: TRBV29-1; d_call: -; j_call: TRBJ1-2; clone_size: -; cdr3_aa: CSVEVSGYTF; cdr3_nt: TGCAGCGTTGAAGTTTCGGGCTACACCTTC
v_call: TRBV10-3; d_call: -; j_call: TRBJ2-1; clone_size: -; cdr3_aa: CAISEAQDGGEQFF; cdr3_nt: TGTGCCATCAGTGAGGCACAGGACGGCGGTGAGCAGTTCTTC
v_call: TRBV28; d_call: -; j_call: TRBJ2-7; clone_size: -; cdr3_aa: CASRSGTLGYEQYF; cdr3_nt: TGTGCCAGCAGGAGTGGGACATTGGGCTACGAGCAGTACTTC
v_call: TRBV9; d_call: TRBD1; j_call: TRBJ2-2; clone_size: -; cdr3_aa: CASSSWDRGRAGELFF; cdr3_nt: TGTGCCAGCAGCTCTTGGGACAGGGGGCGTGCCGGGGAGCTGTTTTTT
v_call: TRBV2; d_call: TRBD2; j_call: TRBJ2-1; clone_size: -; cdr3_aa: CASRGTRELANSRFF; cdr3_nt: TGTGCCAGCAGGGGGACTAGAGAACTAGCGAACAGTAGGTTCTTC
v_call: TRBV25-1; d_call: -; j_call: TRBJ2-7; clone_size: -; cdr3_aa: CASTSTVPSYEQYF; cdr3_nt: TGTGCCAGCACAAGTACGGTACCATCCTACGAGCAGTACTTC
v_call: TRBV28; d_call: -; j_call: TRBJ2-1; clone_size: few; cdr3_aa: CASSFSYEQFF; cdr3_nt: TGTGCCAGCAGTTTTTCGTATGAGCAGTTCTTC